Listed below are T cell receptor beta chains from one sample, sequenced in a study of tumor-infiltrating lymphocytes in primary liver carcinoma. TCRdb fed the multiplex PCR reads into MiXCR, producing one record per CDR3 protein. The repertoire holds roughly 80,000 distinct CDR3 sequences, with about two thirds as singletons. The sequencing input was liver tumor tissue from sampling region 4. The source of these receptors is a woman aged 60-70 years with primary liver carcinoma and hepatitis B virus infection. Both conserved end residues are trimmed from each CDR3.

>TRBV10-3|TRBJ2-7
AIRREAPYEQY
>TRBV4-1|TRBJ2-3
ASSQSGGTDIQY
>TRBV12-3/TRBV12-4|TRBJ2-7
AISKVQGAYEQY
>TRBV2|TRBJ1-3
ASSRSGNTIY
>TRBV7-9|TRBJ2-7
ASSLVLGSYEQY
>TRBV5-6|TRBJ2-2
ASSSGTESVELF
>TRBV7-2|TRBJ2-1
ASSLLLRGRARDEQF
>TRBV12-3/TRBV12-4|TRBJ2-5
ASSDRAQETQY
>TRBV5-1|TRBJ2-1
ASSLGSGRAPF
>TRBV28|TRBJ1-6
ASRADRIRNSPLH
>TRBV6-5|TRBJ2-1
ASGPRARAGRYNVQF
>TRBV6-5|TRBJ1-1
ACNYSRQGATEAF
>TRBV19|TRBJ2-4
ASTEGKRIQY
>TRBV6-1|TRBJ1-1
ARSESENTEAF
>TRBV7-2|TRBJ2-2
ASSLERQSGELF
>TRBV6-5|TRBJ2-7
ASLPGQGSNEQH
>TRBV4-1|TRBJ2-7
ASSHDFTGSGVEQY
>TRBV29-1|TRBJ2-7
NVKDVKGTGIYEQY
>TRBV29-1|TRBJ2-3
SAKGGPQDTDTRY
>TRBV11-2|TRBJ1-1
TSSSKQAEAS
>TRBV11-3|TRBJ2-7
ASGPRLGEAYEQY
>TRBV7-9|TRBJ1-2
ASSSPPGRGDYGYT
>TRBV11-2|TRBJ1-2
ACSLDMNYGYT
>TRBV28|TRBJ2-7
ASSLSAGTFSYEQY
>TRBV20-1|TRBJ1-5
SALQEQANNQPQH
>TRBV11-2|TRBJ2-1
ASSWGGEGTYNEQF
>TRBV29-1|TRBJ1-2
SIAQGTEDGYT
>TRBV6-2/TRBV6-3|TRBJ2-3
ASSYFRTDTQY